This TCR beta chain was sequenced for a study of cytomegalovirus exposure and HLA in healthy donors. PCR used 60 Vbeta primers and 13 Jbeta primers. Libraries were prepared by immunoSEQ multiplex PCR; TCRdb keeps only in-frame clonotypes and omits some of them. The data hold about 120,000 clones, with over 70% observed a single time. V was cut by 1 base and J by 1 base, with 7 bases left in between. Per the germline V gene, CDR1 is SGHAT and CDR2 is FQNNGV. There are 15 residues in the CDR3. This sequence was found in a female donor in good health and CMV-seronegative. The rearrangement uses TRBV11-2 and TRBJ2-2; no clear D. The sequencing input was PBMCs. The CDR3 region is CASSLVPGNTGELFF. The CDR3 DNA sequence: TGTGCCAGCAGCTTAGTACCGGGGAACACCGGGGAGCTGTTTTTT.